A single sample is the source of the 18 T cell receptor beta chains below, sequenced in a study of cytomegalovirus exposure and HLA in healthy donors (dated by TCRdb to 2015 to 2018). The library was prepared using the immunoSEQ multiplex PCR assay. A mixture of 60 forward primers for TCR Vbeta segments and 13 reverse primers for TCR Jbeta segments was used in the multiplex PCR. The table comes from immuneACCESS by way of TCRdb, which keeps in-frame sequences with V and J called. Part of the clones is missing from these tables; in studies checked, under half for an unresolved V gene and the rest for unknown reasons. Counted in this sample were more than 150,000 clones; roughly 76% of them appeared once. In total, the top ten clones hold about 5.7% of the sample. The source material was PBMCs. These receptor sequences come from a middle-aged man in good health and CMV-seropositive.

Of note for this clone: A read error may produce the germline difference seen at one junction end. The chain employs TRBV7-7 and TRBJ2-2, with D unclear. The germline V gene encodes CDR1 SSHAT and CDR2 FNYEAQ (reference sequence). CDR3 length equals 12 residues. The CDR3 nucleotides are TGTGCTAGCAGCCAACGGGCCGGGGAGCTGTTTTTT. As protein: CASSQRAGELFF.

The chain recombines TRBV27 with TRBJ2-5, with 10 nucleotides matching TRBD2. The CDR3 has 16 residues. The junction had 6 bases not matched to a gene; V was cut back by 0 bases and J by 5 bases. Germline V gene data show CDR1 as MNHEY and CDR2 as SMNVEV (reference sequence). The CDR3 spells CASSLSERGGRETQYF. CDR3 sequence (DNA): TGTGCCAGCAGTTTATCGGAGCGGGGGGGCCGGGAGACCCAGTACTTC.

CDR3 coding DNA: TGCGCCAGCAGCCAAGACCTAGCGGGGTGGGATGAGCAGTACTTC. Translating it yields CASSQDLAGWDEQYF. The J gene is TRBJ2-5, the V gene TRBV4-1; 9 bases align to TRBD2. The germline V gene has CDR1 MGHRA and CDR2 YSYEKL. V trimming: 0 bases; J trimming: 11 bases; junction bases outside the gene matches: 10. This CDR3 has 15 amino acids.

V gene TRBV27 combines with J gene TRBJ2-2; weak D call: TRBD1 (6 bases). Between the trimmed V and J ends, which lost 6 bases and 6 bases, there was a span of 11 bases. This CDR3 has 13 residues. Looked up from germline, CDR1 is MNHEY and CDR2 is SMNVEV (reference sequence). The CDR3 DNA follows: TGTGCCAGCAGCTCACAGGGTCCCGGGGAGCTGTTTTTT. Translated, it gives CASSSQGPGELFF.

The chain carries TRBV4-3 and TRBJ2-7; tentative D call: TRBD1 (7 bases). V was trimmed by 0 bases and J by 4 bases, leaving 10 bases between them. Germline V CDR1 and CDR2: LGHNA, YSLEER. The CDR3 extends over 14 amino acids. Here the CDR3 reads CASSQDRGRYEQYF. As DNA, the CDR3 is TGCGCCAGCAGCCAAGACAGGGGGAGGTACGAGCAGTACTTC.

Written as DNA, the CDR3 is TGCGCCAGCAGCCAAGAAGGGGGAACCTACAATGAGCAGTTCTTC. Translated: CASSQEGGTYNEQFF. The chain uses TRBV4-3 and TRBJ2-1, with D tentatively TRBD1 (6 bases). The germline gives CDR1 LGHNA, CDR2 YSLEER. Trimming removed 0 bases from V and 2 bases from J, with 8 bases in between. The CDR3 runs 15 residues.

V is TRBV2 and J is TRBJ2-2, with 8 bases matching TRBD1. The germline V gene encodes CDR1 SNHLY and CDR2 FYNNEI. The V and J ends lost 7 bases and 5 bases, in that order; junction bases with no gene match: 9. The CDR3 is made up of 15 amino acids. CDR3 DNA: TGTGCCAGCACAGATATACAGGGGGGAACCGGGGAGCTGTTTTTT. Its protein is CASTDIQGGTGELFF. Complete variable domain (other parts from reference TRBV2 and TRBJ2-2): EPEVTQTPSHQVTQMGQEVILRCVPISNHLYFYWYRQILGQKVEFLVSFYNNEISEKSEIFDDQFSVERPDGSNFTLKIRSTKLEDSAMYFCASTDIQGGTGELFFGEGSRLTVL.

In this sample, this clone turned up once. This chain connects TRBV19 to TRBJ2-3, with no clear D. Germline V gene sequence: CDR1 LNHDA, CDR2 SQIVND (reference sequence). V lost 6 bases and J 4 bases, leaving 11 bases between the germline ends. This CDR3 is 13 amino acids long. CDR3 bases: TGTGCCAGTAGCCAGGCCCGTGCAGATACGCAGTATTTT. Translating it yields CASSQARADTQYF.

The rearrangement uses TRBV27 and TRBJ2-7; D perhaps matches TRBD2 (7 bases). The V end lost 2 bases, the J end lost 5 bases, and 16 bases lay between the germline ends. Germline CDR1 MNHEY, CDR2 SMNVEV (reference sequence). CDR3 size: 15 residues. CDR3 DNA sequence: TGTGCCAGCAGTTTAGAGTTCGGGGGGCGGCACGAGCAGTACTTC. Encoded protein: CASSLEFGGRHEQYF.

The chain couples TRBV30 to TRBJ2-5, with D tentatively TRBD1 (5 bases). Looked up from germline, CDR1 is GTSNPN and CDR2 is SVGIG (reference sequence). Between the trimmed V and J ends, which lost 5 bases and 4 bases, there was a span of 14 bases. CDR3 length: 13 amino acids. In DNA, the CDR3 is TGTGCCTGGGGGAAGGGGCCGAGAGAGACCCAGTACTTC. Its protein is CAWGKGPRETQYF.

This chain links TRBV28 with TRBJ1-5, with 9 nucleotides matching TRBD1. The CDR3 length is 15 residues. The ends lost 6 bases at V and 9 bases at J; junction bases unmatched: 12. The V gene's germline CDR1 is MDHEN and CDR2 SYDVKM. The CDR3: CASSRRDRALRPQHF. For the CDR3, the DNA is TGTGCCAGCAGCCGCCGGGACAGGGCCCTCAGGCCCCAGCATTTT.

V and J are TRBV5-6 and TRBJ2-7, with D possibly matching TRBD1 (7 bases). V gave up 5 bases and J gave up 2 bases, with 14 bases separating them. The CDR3 sequence is 14 residues long. Germline CDR1 and CDR2: SGHDT and YYEEEE. The CDR3 loop reads CASSSAGQTYEQYF. The CDR3 DNA reads TGTGCCAGCAGTTCTGCGGGACAGACCTACGAGCAGTACTTC.

The chain recombines TRBV4-1 with TRBJ2-6; 9 bases match TRBD1. Germline V CDR1 and CDR2: MGHRA, YSYEKL. This CDR3 has 19 residues. Trimming at V came to 2 bases and at J to 0 bases, leaving 8 bases not matched to a gene. CDR3 protein: CASSQLMGTGTSGANVLTF. CDR3 DNA sequence: TGCGCCAGCAGCCAACTCATGGGGACAGGGACCTCTGGGGCCAACGTCCTGACTTTC.

The V and J genes are TRBV7-3 and TRBJ2-7; 8 bases are a match to TRBD2. Germline CDR1 is SGHTA and CDR2 is FQGTGA. With 2 bases clipped from V and 0 bases from J, the junction kept 3 bases outside the gene matches. The CDR3 covers 15 residues. The CDR3 DNA is TGTGCCAGCAGCTTAGGCGGGGGGTCCTCCTACGAGCAGTACTTC. The encoded protein is CASSLGGGSSYEQYF. Complete variable domain (other parts from reference TRBV7-3 and TRBJ2-7): GAGVSQTPSNKVTEKGKYVELRCDPISGHTALYWYRQSLGQGPEFLIYFQGTGAADDSGLPNDRFFAVRPEGSVSTLKIQRTERGDSAVYLCASSLGGGSSYEQYFGPGTRLTVT.

The chain links TRBV11-2 to TRBJ2-7, with 7 bases fitting TRBD2. The CDR3 has 15 residues. The V gene's germline CDR1 is SGHAT and CDR2 FQNNGV. J gave up 0 bases and V 5 bases, and 7 bases lay outside the gene matches. The DNA of the CDR3 is TGTGCCAGCAGCGACACGCGGGGGACCTCCTACGAGCAGTACTTC. Translated, it gives CASSDTRGTSYEQYF.

This chain links TRBV7-3 with TRBJ2-3; 11 nucleotides align to TRBD2. The CDR3 is 14 residues long. The V and J ends lost 7 bases and 5 bases, in that order; junction bases with no gene match: 5. Germline CDR1 and CDR2: SGHTA and FQGTGA. Here the CDR3 reads CASTLSGGEDTQYF. DNA of the CDR3: TGTGCCAGCACCCTTAGCGGGGGGGAAGATACGCAGTATTTT.

J is TRBJ2-5 and V is TRBV13, with TRBD2 identical over 11 bases. The V segment lost 5 bases and the J segment 5 bases; nucleotides outside the gene matches: 4. This CDR3 comprises 14 residues. CDR1 is PRHDT and CDR2 is FYEKMQ in the germline V gene (reference sequence). The CDR3 protein is CASSPPSGGETQYF. The CDR3 DNA follows: TGTGCCAGCAGCCCACCTAGCGGGGGGGAGACCCAGTACTTC.

The table lists this clone with a few counts. This chain links TRBV7-8 with TRBJ2-2; a weak D match, TRBD1 (6 bases). The germline V and J ends were trimmed by 2 bases and 0 bases, with 16 bases remaining between them. CDR3 length: 18 amino acids. Germline lookup yields CDR1 SGHVS and CDR2 FQNEAQ. CDR3 DNA sequence: TGTGCCAGCAGCTTACTCCAAAGGGCAGGGGCGAACACCGGGGAGCTGTTTTTT. Protein product: CASSLLQRAGANTGELFF.